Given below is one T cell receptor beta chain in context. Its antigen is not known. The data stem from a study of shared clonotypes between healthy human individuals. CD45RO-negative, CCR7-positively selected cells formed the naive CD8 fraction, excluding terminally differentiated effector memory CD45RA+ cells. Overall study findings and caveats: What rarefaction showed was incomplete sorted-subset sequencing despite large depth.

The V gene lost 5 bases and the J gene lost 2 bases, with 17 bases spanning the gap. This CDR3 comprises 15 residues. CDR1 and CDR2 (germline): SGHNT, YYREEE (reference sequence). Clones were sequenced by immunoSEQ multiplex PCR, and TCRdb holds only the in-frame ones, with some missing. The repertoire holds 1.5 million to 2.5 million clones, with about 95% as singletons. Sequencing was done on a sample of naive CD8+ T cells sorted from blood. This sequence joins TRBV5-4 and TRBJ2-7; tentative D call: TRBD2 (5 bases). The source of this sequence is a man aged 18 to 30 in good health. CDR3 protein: CASSPAWGAAYEQYF. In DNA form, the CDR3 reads TGTGCCAGCAGTCCTGCGTGGGGAGCGGCCTACGAGCAGTACTTC.